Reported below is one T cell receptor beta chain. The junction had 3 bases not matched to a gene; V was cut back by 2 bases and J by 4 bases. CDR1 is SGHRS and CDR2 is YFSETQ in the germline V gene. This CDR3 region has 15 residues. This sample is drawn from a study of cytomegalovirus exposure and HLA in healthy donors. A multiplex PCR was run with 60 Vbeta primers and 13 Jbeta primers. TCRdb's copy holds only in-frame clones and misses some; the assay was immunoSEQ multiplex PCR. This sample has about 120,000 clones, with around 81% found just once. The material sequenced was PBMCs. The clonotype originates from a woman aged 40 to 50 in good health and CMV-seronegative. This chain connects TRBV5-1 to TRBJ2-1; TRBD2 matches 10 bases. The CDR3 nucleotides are TGCGCCAGCAGCTTTACTAGCGGGGTTTACAATGAGCAGTTCTTC. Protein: CASSFTSGVYNEQFF.